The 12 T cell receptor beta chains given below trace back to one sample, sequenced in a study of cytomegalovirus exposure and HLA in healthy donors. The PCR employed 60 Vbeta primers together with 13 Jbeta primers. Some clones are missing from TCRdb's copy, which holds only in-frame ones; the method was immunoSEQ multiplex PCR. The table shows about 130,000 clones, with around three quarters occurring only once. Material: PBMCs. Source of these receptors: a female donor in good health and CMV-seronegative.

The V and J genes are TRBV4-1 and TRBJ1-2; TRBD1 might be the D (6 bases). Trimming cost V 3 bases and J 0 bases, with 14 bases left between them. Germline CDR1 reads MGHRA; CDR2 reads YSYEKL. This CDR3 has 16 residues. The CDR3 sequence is CASSQPGTYTNYGYTF. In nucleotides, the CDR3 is TGCGCCAGCAGCCAGCCCGGGACATACACTAACTATGGCTACACCTTC.

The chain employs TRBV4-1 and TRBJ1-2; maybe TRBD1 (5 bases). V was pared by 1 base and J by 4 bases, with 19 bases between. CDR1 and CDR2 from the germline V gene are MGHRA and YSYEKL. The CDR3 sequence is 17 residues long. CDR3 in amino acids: CASSQGWLGVRSYGYTF. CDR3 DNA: TGCGCCAGCAGCCAAGGGTGGTTAGGGGTACGGAGCTATGGCTACACCTTC.

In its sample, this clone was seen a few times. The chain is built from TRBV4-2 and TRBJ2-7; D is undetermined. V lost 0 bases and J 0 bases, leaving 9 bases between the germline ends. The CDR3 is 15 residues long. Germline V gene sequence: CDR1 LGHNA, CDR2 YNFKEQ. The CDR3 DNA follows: TGTGCCAGCAGCCAAGATCGTGGCAGCTCCTACGAGCAGTACTTC. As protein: CASSQDRGSSYEQYF.

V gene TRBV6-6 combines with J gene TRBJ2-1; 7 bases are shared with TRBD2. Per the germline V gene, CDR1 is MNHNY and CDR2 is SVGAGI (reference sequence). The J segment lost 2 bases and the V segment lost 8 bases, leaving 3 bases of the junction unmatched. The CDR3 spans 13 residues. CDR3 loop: CASGRATYNEQFF. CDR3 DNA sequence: TGTGCCAGCGGGAGGGCCACCTACAATGAGCAGTTCTTC.

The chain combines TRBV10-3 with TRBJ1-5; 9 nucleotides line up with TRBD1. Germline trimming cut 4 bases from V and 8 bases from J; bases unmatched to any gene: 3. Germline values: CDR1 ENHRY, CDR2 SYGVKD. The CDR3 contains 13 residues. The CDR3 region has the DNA TGTGCCATCAGTGGGGACAGGGTTGAGCCCCAGCATTTT. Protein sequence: CAISGDRVEPQHF.

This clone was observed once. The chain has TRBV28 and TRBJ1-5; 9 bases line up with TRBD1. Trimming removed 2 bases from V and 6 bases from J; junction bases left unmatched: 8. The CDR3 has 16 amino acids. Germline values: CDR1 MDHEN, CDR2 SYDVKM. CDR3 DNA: TGTGCCAGCAGTTTACACGGGACAGGGAAGGGTCAGCCCCAGCATTTT. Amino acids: CASSLHGTGKGQPQHF.

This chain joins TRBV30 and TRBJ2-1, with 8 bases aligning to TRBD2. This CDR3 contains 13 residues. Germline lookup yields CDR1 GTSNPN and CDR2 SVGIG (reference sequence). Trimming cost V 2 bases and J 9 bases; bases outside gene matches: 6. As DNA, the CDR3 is TGTGCCTGGAGTCCAGGACTAGCTGGTGAGCAGTTCTTC. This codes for CAWSPGLAGEQFF.

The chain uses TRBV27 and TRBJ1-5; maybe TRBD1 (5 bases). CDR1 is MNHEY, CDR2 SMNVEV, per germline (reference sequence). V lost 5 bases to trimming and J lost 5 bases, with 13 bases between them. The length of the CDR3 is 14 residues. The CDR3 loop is CASSEGTGDQPQHF. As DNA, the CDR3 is TGTGCCAGCAGTGAAGGGACTGGAGATCAGCCCCAGCATTTT.

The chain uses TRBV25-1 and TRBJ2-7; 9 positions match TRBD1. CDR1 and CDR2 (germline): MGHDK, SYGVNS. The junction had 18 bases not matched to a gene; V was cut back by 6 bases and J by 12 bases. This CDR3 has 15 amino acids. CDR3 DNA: TGTGCCAGCAGAGAGCCGGGGACAGGGACCTATAATATGTACTTC. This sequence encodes CASREPGTGTYNMYF.

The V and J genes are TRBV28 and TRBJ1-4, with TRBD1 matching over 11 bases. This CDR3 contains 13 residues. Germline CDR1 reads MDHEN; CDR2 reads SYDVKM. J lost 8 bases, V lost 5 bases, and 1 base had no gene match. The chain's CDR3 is CASSRDRGEKLFF. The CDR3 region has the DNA TGTGCCAGCAGTCGGGACAGGGGGGAAAAACTGTTTTTT.

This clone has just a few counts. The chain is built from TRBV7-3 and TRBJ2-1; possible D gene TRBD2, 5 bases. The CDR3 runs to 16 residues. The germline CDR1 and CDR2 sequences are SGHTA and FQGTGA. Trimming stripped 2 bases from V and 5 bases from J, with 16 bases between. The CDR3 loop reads CASSLGLLPPDNEQFF. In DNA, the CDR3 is TGTGCCAGCAGCTTAGGACTCCTCCCCCCAGACAATGAGCAGTTCTTC. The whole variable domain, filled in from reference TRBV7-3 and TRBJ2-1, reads GAGVSQTPSNKVTEKGKYVELRCDPISGHTALYWYRQSLGQGPEFLIYFQGTGAADDSGLPNDRFFAVRPEGSVSTLKIQRTERGDSAVYLCASSLGLLPPDNEQFFGPGTRLTVL.

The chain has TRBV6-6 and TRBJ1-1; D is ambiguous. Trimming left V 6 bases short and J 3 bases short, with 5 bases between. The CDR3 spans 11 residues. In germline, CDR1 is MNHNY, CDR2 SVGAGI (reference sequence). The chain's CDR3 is CASRSYTEAFF. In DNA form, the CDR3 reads TGTGCCAGCAGGAGTTACACTGAAGCTTTCTTT.